A selection of T cell receptor beta chains follows, all from one sample in a study of T cell responses to AZD1222 COVID-19 vaccine. Repertoires were generated with immunoSEQ multiplex PCR, while TCRdb's copy carries only in-frame clones and drops some. The sample lists approximately 120,000 clones, 80% to 90% occurring once. The sample consisted of peripheral blood, taken on day 0 of AZD1222 vaccination. The receptors originated from an adult in good health. Each CDR3 is given with its conserved first and last residue. The order of the fields is J gene, D gene, V gene, clone size, CDR3 DNA, CDR3 protein. A D gene is named only where the DNA matches it firmly. Clone size is not always given. Where it is, it says once, few, many or a class for expanded clones.

>TRBJ2-5|-|TRBV5-1|-
TGCGCCAGCAGGTCGGACCAGGGGCGGGAGACCCAGTACTTC
CASRSDQGRETQYF
>TRBJ1-5|TRBD1|TRBV28|-
TGTGCCAGCAGTACCCCTACAGGGGGCAACAACAATCAGCCCCAGCATTTT
CASSTPTGGNNNQPQHF
>TRBJ1-4|-|TRBV6-2/TRBV6-3|-
TGTGCCAGCAGTACACGGGAAAAACTGTTTTTT
CASSTREKLFF
>TRBJ2-5|TRBD2|TRBV18|-
TGTGCCAGCTCCACGACTGGGCTAGCGGGAGCCGAGACCCAGTACTTC
CASSTTGLAGAETQYF
>TRBJ1-5|TRBD1|TRBV18|-
TGTGCCAGCTCACCACTGGGACAGGGGGCCAATGTGGCCCAGCATTTT
CASSPLGQGANVAQHF
>TRBJ2-1|TRBD2|TRBV3-1/TRBV3-2|few
TGTGCCAGCAGTTCTAGCGGTTTTAGGGAGCAGTTCTTC
CASSSSGFREQFF
>TRBJ1-1|-|TRBV7-8|-
TGTGCCAGCAGCTTGAGGGGACAACTGAACACTGAAGCTTTCTTT
CASSLRGQLNTEAFF
>TRBJ1-1|-|TRBV5-1|-
TGCGCCAGCAGCTCCGGTTCCGGGGGAGCTGAAGCTTTCTTT
CASSSGSGGAEAFF
>TRBJ2-2|-|TRBV9|-
TGTGCCAGCAGTGCTAAAACATTCACCGGGGAGCTGTTTTTT
CASSAKTFTGELFF
>TRBJ2-3|-|TRBV24-1|-
TGTGCCACCAGTGCGGTATTCAGCACAGATACGCAGTATTTT
CATSAVFSTDTQYF
>TRBJ2-7|-|TRBV6-2/TRBV6-3|-
TGTGCCAGCAGTTTCCGTGCCGGGCTTAAGAACGAGCAGTACTTC
CASSFRAGLKNEQYF
>TRBJ1-2|-|TRBV4-3|-
TGCGCCAGCAGCCAAGATCGGGGGTCCTATGGCTACACCTTC
CASSQDRGSYGYTF
>TRBJ1-1|-|TRBV18|-
TGTGCCAGCTCGCCCTCACCCCGAGAGGCTTTCTTT
CASSPSPREAFF